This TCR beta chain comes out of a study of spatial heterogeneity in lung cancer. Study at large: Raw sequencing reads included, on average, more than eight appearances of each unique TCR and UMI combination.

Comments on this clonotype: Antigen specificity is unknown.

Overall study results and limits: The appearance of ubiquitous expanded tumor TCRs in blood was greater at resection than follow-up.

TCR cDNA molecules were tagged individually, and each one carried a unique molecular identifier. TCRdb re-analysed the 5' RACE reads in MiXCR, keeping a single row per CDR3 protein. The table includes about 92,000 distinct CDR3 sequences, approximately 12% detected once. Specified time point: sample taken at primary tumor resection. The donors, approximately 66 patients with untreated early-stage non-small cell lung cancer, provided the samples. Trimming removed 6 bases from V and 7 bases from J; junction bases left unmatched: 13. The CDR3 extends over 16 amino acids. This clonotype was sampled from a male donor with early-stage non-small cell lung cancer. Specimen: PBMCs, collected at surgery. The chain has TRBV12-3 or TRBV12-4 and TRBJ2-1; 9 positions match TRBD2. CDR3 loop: CASRVAGEPSWNEQFF. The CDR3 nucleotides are TGTGCCAGCAGAGTAGCGGGAGAACCCTCTTGGAATGAGCAGTTCTTC.